These 27 T cell receptor beta chains were all obtained from the same sample, sequenced in a study of blood T cells in healthy people across ages. Together with a sample-barcoded 5' primer, a J-beta primer mix was included in a second PCR lasting about 6 to 11 cycles. Each CDR3 protein is one row after TCRdb ran MiXCR on the 5' RACE reads. The sample has roughly 1.6 million distinct CDR3 sequences; about 35% are singletons. The sequenced sample was blood. Receptor source: a woman aged 25 to 39 in good health.

This clonotype was recorded a few times. The CDR3 spells CATSRPKGGKAGEGRNEQFF. The DNA for the CDR3 is TGTGCCACCAGCAGACCTAAGGGAGGGAAAGCGGGAGAGGGACGGAATGAGCAGTTCTTC. V gene TRBV15 combines with J gene TRBJ2-1; TRBD2 agrees at 8 bases. CDR1 LNHNV and CDR2 YYDKDF come from the germline V gene (reference sequence). With V trimmed by 2 bases and J by 7 bases, 22 bases remained unmatched. This CDR3 region has 20 residues.

This clonotype was picked up a small number of times. This sequence joins TRBV9 and TRBJ2-1; 8 bases map to TRBD2. V shed 4 bases, J shed 8 bases, and the junction held 11 bases outside the gene matches. CDR1 is SGDLS and CDR2 is YYNGEE in the germline V gene. This CDR3 has 15 amino acids. CDR3 bases: TGTGCCAGCAGCTCCCCGGGGACTAGTGGTTATGAGCAGTTCTTC. This sequence encodes CASSSPGTSGYEQFF.

This clonotype was detected a few times. The genes are TRBV20-1 and TRBJ2-5; D gene ambiguous. V was pared by 3 bases and J by 0 bases, with 11 bases between. The length of the CDR3 is 14 residues. Per germline, CDR1 DFQATT and CDR2 SNEGSKA (reference sequence). CDR3 amino acids: CSASKTAYQETQYF. In DNA form, the CDR3 reads TGCAGTGCTAGTAAAACAGCGTACCAAGAGACCCAGTACTTC.

The count of this clonotype is one. The gene calls are TRBV5-6 and TRBJ2-5; TRBD2 matches at 7 bases. The CDR3 consists of 14 residues. Trimming removed 0 bases from V and 5 bases from J; junction bases left unmatched: 4. CDR1 and CDR2 from the germline V gene are SGHDT and YYEEEE. This chain's CDR3 is CASSLGGRAETQYF. CDR3 coding DNA: TGTGCCAGCAGCTTGGGCGGGAGAGCGGAGACCCAGTACTTC.

This clonotype occurred a few times. The J gene is TRBJ2-1, the V gene TRBV9; 11 bases map to TRBD2. The CDR3 has 15 residues. Germline CDR1 is SGDLS and CDR2 is YYNGEE. V was pared by 0 bases and J by 7 bases, with 3 bases of the junction left unmatched. The CDR3 bases are TGTGCCAGCAGCGTAGTGGCTAGCGGGAGGAATGAGCAGTTCTTC. Translation: CASSVVASGRNEQFF. Complete variable domain (other parts from reference TRBV9 and TRBJ2-1): DSGVTQTPKHLITATGQRVTLRCSPRSGDLSVYWYQQSLDQGLQFLIQYYNGEERAKGNILERFSAQQFPDLHSELNLSSLELGDSALYFCASSVVASGRNEQFFGPGTRLTVL.

The J gene is TRBJ2-7, the V gene TRBV10-3; D is possibly TRBD1 (6 bases). The length of the CDR3 is 13 residues. V was clipped by 2 bases and J by 6 bases, with 11 bases between them. Germline assignment: CDR1 ENHRY and CDR2 SYGVKD. CDR3 bases: TGTGCCATCAGTGAGGGACAGCGGCCCGAGCAGTACTTC. Protein product: CAISEGQRPEQYF.

This clonotype was seen a few times. This chain joins TRBV10-1 and TRBJ2-7; possible D gene TRBD2, 5 bases. Germline V gives CDR1 WNHNN, CDR2 SYGVQD (reference sequence). This CDR3 comprises 13 residues. V was cut by 2 bases and J by 3 bases, with 8 bases left in between. The DNA for the CDR3 is TGCGCCAGCAGTGAGCGGGGTTACTACGAGCAGTACTTC. As protein: CASSERGYYEQYF.

The chain links TRBV29-1 to TRBJ2-2; D gene uncertain. Trimming took off 5 bases at V and 10 bases at J, with 14 bases between the two ends. Germline values: CDR1 SQVTM, CDR2 ANQGSEA. This CDR3 is 12 amino acids long. CDR3 region: CSVRTLREELFF. CDR3 in DNA: TGCAGCGTTCGGACCCTTCGAGAGGAGCTGTTTTTT.

This clonotype was counted only a few times. The chain uses TRBV2 and TRBJ2-5; 10 nucleotides line up with TRBD2. The CDR3 consists of 15 residues. Germline CDR1 reads SNHLY; CDR2 reads FYNNEI. The trim removed 5 bases at V and 5 bases at J, leaving 8 bases unmatched. CDR3 amino acids: CASSFGLAAKETQYF. As DNA, the CDR3 is TGTGCCAGCAGTTTCGGACTAGCGGCAAAGGAGACCCAGTACTTC. The full variable domain, in which reference TRBV2 and TRBJ2-5 provide the parts outside the CDR3, is EPEVTQTPSHQVTQMGQEVILRCVPISNHLYFYWYRQILGQKVEFLVSFYNNEISEKSEIFDDQFSVERPDGSNFTLKIRSTKLEDSAMYFCASSFGLAAKETQYFGPGTRLLVL.

This clonotype was counted a few times. The junction does not match germline at one end; this may be a read error. The chain links TRBV29-1 to TRBJ2-7, with no clear D. The CDR3 totals 13 residues. Germline assignment: CDR1 SQVTM and CDR2 ANQGSEA. Here the CDR3 reads CSAEGDRSYEQYF. The CDR3 DNA sequence: TGCAGCGCTGAAGGTGACCGCTCCTACGAGCAGTACTTC.

This clonotype was counted many times. This chain uses TRBV20-1 with TRBJ2-5; no clear D gene. The CDR3 runs 13 residues. Between the trimmed V and J ends, which lost 6 bases and 2 bases, there was a span of 13 bases. Germline CDR1 is DFQATT and CDR2 is SNEGSKA (reference sequence). The CDR3 spells CSASERTQETQYF. CDR3 nucleotide sequence: TGCAGTGCGTCAGAGCGTACGCAAGAGACCCAGTACTTC.

This chain uses TRBV15 with TRBJ2-1; D could derive from TRBD1 or TRBD2 (5 bases each). Trimming removed 5 bases at V and 7 bases at J, with 12 bases between. The CDR3 length is 13 residues. Germline V lookup: CDR1 LNHNV, CDR2 YYDKDF (reference sequence). The CDR3 loop reads CATSGGTKNEQFF. The CDR3 DNA follows: TGTGCCACCAGCGGGGGTACGAAGAATGAGCAGTTCTTC.

This clonotype was found a few times. This chain joins TRBV7-8 and TRBJ2-4; 10 bases are shared with TRBD2. V shed 5 bases, J shed 15 bases, and the junction held 13 bases outside the gene matches. The CDR3 has 14 residues. Germline V gene lookup returns CDR1 SGHVS and CDR2 FQNEAQ. The CDR3 protein is CASSLGTSDRASYF. The CDR3 DNA reads as TGTGCCAGCAGCCTCGGGACTAGCGACCGGGCATCGTACTTC.

This clonotype occurred many times. V and J are TRBV5-1 and TRBJ2-1; D is undetermined. CDR3 size: 13 residues. Trimming pared 1 base from V and 6 bases from J, leaving 8 bases between. Germline V lookup: CDR1 SGHRS, CDR2 YFSETQ. The CDR3 DNA sequence: TGCGCCAGCAGCTTGCCCCCCGGCAATGAGCAGTTCTTC. This codes for CASSLPPGNEQFF.

The chain couples TRBV20-1 to TRBJ2-3, with D perhaps matching TRBD2 (6 bases). Trimming took 6 bases from V and 5 from J, leaving 9 bases between them. The germline V gene encodes CDR1 DFQATT and CDR2 SNEGSKA (reference sequence). The CDR3 has 11 amino acids. The CDR3 sequence is CSARGIDTQYF. DNA for the CDR3: TGCAGTGCGCGGGGCATAGATACGCAGTATTTT.

This chain uses TRBV20-1 with TRBJ1-1; weak D call: TRBD1 (6 bases). Germline values: CDR1 DFQATT, CDR2 SNEGSKA (reference sequence). The ends were cut back, 3 bases at V and 4 bases at J, with 27 bases in the middle. This CDR3 spans 18 amino acids. In DNA, the CDR3 is TGCAGTGCTAGCGTTCTCACGGGGGGCCGAGGGAGATTCACTGAAGCTTTCTTT. It encodes CSASVLTGGRGRFTEAFF.

This chain joins TRBV30 and TRBJ2-2; 7 bases match TRBD1. CDR3 size: 14 residues. J was trimmed by 7 bases and V by 1 base; bases with no gene match: 6. Germline loops: CDR1 GTSNPN, CDR2 SVGIG (reference sequence). The CDR3 region is CAWSENTGVGELFF. The DNA of the CDR3 is TGTGCCTGGAGTGAAAACACAGGGGTCGGGGAGCTGTTTTTT.

CDR3 in DNA: TGTGCCAGCAGCGGGACCCTAGCGGTCCACACAGATACGCAGTATTTT. Protein: CASSGTLAVHTDTQYF. V and J are TRBV9 and TRBJ2-3; 7 bases agree with TRBD2. The CDR3 contains 16 residues. CDR1 is SGDLS and CDR2 is YYNGEE in the germline V gene. V trimming: 3 bases; J trimming: 2 bases; junction bases outside the gene matches: 9.

The chain combines TRBV29-1 with TRBJ2-3; 11 positions agree with TRBD2. The germline V gene has CDR1 SQVTM and CDR2 ANQGSEA. The CDR3 totals 13 residues. The trim removed 7 bases at V and 2 bases at J, leaving 2 bases unmatched. The CDR3 DNA reads TGCAGCGGTAGCGGGAGGGTCACAGATACGCAGTATTTT. This gives the protein CSGSGRVTDTQYF.

V and J are TRBV4-1 and TRBJ2-5, with D possibly being TRBD1 or TRBD2 (5 bases each). The CDR3 is 14 amino acids. Trimming left V 1 base short and J 11 bases short, with 17 bases between. Germline V lookup: CDR1 MGHRA, CDR2 YSYEKL. In nucleotides, the CDR3 is TGCGCCAGCAGCCAAGGAATCGGGGCCTGGGAGCAGTACTTC. The encoded protein is CASSQGIGAWEQYF.

This clonotype was detected only a few times. The V and J genes are TRBV5-1 and TRBJ2-5, with 12 positions matching TRBD2. The J call may be faulty, since TRBJ2-7 better matches the DNA end. The CDR3 is made up of 14 amino acids. The germline V gene encodes CDR1 SGHRS and CDR2 YFSETQ. CDR3 nucleotide sequence: TGCGCCAGCCGGACTAGCGGGAATTTTGACGAGCAGTACTTC. Translation: CASRTSGNFDEQYF.

The rearrangement uses TRBV3-1 and TRBJ2-1; 10 nucleotides line up with TRBD2. CDR1 is LGHDT, CDR2 YNNKEL, per germline (reference sequence). This CDR3 has 15 residues. V shed 0 bases and J 14 bases; nucleotides not matched to a gene: 10. Written as DNA, the CDR3 is TGTGCCAGCAGCCAAGACTGGGTAGCGGGGGGCCCGGAGTTCTTC. Amino acid sequence: CASSQDWVAGGPEFF.

This clonotype was observed once. The chain couples TRBV10-1 to TRBJ2-3; D gene uncertain. V lost 4 bases and J 2 bases, leaving 13 bases between the germline ends. The CDR3 has 15 residues. Looked up from germline, CDR1 is WNHNN and CDR2 is SYGVQD (reference sequence). CDR3 nucleotide sequence: TGCGCCAGCAGTGGATCTTCTTCTCACACAGATACGCAGTATTTT. Its translation: CASSGSSSHTDTQYF.

This clonotype occurred a few times. J is TRBJ1-2 and V is TRBV7-9, with D unclear. There are 18 residues in the CDR3. Germline lookup yields CDR1 SEHNR and CDR2 FQNEAQ (reference sequence). V lost 1 base and J lost 0, with 18 bases in between. CDR3 amino acids: CASSLGAAPGGPNYGYTF. In nucleotides, the CDR3 is TGTGCCAGCAGCTTAGGGGCGGCACCCGGAGGTCCTAACTATGGCTACACCTTC.

Concerning this clonotype: The junction does not match germline at one end; this may be a read error. J is TRBJ2-3 and V is TRBV20-1; 7 bases are a match to TRBD2. Per the germline V gene, CDR1 is DFQATT and CDR2 is SNEGSKA (reference sequence). The CDR3 has 14 amino acids. The CDR3 here is CSAYGGEGSDAQYF. CDR3 nucleotides: TGCAGTGCTTATGGGGGGGAGGGCTCAGATGCGCAGTATTTT.

The table lists this clonotype with many counts. The rearrangement uses TRBV20-1 and TRBJ2-7; maybe TRBD2 (6 bases). There are 14 residues in the CDR3. Trimming took 0 bases from V and 1 from J, leaving 10 bases between them. Germline values: CDR1 DFQATT, CDR2 SNEGSKA (reference sequence). Here the CDR3 DNA reads TGCAGTGCTAGAGAGCGGGGTCGATCCTACGAGCAGTACTTC. Its protein product is CSARERGRSYEQYF.

The CDR3 reads CSVGGHPGLAGGGEQYF. The CDR3 region has the DNA TGCAGCGTCGGGGGACACCCGGGACTAGCGGGAGGGGGGGAGCAGTACTTC. This rearrangement joins TRBV29-1 to TRBJ2-7; 16 bases map to TRBD2. Germline loops: CDR1 SQVTM, CDR2 ANQGSEA. This CDR3 comprises 17 residues. V shed 6 bases, J shed 7 bases, and the junction held 15 bases outside the gene matches.